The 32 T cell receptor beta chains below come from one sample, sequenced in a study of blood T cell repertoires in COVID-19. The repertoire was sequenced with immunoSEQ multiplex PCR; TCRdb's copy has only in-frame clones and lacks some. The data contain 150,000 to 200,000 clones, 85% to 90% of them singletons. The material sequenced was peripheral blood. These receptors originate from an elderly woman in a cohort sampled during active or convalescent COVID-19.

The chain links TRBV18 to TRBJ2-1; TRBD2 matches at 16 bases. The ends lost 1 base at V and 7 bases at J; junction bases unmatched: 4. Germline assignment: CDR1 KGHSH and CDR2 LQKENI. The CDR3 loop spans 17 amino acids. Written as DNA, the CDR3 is TGTGCCAGCTCACCACGGGGACTAGCGGGGGGGCGAAATGAGCAGTTCTTC. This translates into CASSPRGLAGGRNEQFF.

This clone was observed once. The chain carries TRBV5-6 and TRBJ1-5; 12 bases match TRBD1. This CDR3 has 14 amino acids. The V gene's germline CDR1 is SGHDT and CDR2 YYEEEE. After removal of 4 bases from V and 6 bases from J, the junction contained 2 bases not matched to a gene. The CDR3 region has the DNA TGTGCCAGCAGCGCGGGACAGGGGGCTCAGCCCCAGCATTTT. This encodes CASSAGQGAQPQHF.

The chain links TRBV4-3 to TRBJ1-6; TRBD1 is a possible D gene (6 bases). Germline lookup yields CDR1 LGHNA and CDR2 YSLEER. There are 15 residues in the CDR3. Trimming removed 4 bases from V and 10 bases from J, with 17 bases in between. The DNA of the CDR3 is TGCGCCAGCAGCCCGGGTTCCAGGGGAGACTCACCCCTCCACTTT. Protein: CASSPGSRGDSPLHF.

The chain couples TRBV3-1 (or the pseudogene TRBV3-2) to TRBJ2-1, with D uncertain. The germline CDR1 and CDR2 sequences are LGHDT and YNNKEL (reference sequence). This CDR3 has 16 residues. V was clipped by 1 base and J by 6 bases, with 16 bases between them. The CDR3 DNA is TGTGCCAGCAGCCAAGCGGAGCACCGAGTGGGCAATGAGCAGTTCTTC. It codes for CASSQAEHRVGNEQFF.

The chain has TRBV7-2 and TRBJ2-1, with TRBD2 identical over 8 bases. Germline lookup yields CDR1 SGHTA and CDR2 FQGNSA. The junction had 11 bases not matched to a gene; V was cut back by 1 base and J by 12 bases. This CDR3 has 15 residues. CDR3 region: CASSLDRTSHRGQFF. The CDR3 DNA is TGTGCCAGCAGCTTAGACCGGACTAGCCATAGGGGGCAGTTCTTC.

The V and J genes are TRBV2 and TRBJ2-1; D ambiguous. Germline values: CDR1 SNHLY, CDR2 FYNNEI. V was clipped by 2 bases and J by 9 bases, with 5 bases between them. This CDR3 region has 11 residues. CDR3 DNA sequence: TGTGCCAGCAGTGAACCTATTGAGCAGTTCTTC. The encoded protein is CASSEPIEQFF.

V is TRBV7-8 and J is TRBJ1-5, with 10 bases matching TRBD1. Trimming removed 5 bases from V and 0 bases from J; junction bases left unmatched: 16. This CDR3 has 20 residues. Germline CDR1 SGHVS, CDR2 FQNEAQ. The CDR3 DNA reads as TGTGCCAGCAGCCCAACTGGGGACAGGGGACCATACTATAGCAATCAGCCCCAGCATTTT. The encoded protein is CASSPTGDRGPYYSNQPQHF.

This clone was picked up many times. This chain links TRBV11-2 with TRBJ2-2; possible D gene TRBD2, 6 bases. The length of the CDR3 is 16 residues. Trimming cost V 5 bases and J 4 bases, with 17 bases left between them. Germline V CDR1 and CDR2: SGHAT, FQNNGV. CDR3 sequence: CASSRRAASPTGELFF. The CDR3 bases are TGTGCCAGCAGCCGGAGGGCAGCCTCACCCACCGGGGAGCTGTTTTTT.

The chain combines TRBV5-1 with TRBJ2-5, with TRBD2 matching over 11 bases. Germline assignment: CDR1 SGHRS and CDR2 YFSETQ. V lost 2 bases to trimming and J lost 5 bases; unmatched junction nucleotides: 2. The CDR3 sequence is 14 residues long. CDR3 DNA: TGCGCCAGCAGCTTAGGGACTAGCGGCGAGACCCAGTACTTC. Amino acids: CASSLGTSGETQYF.

CDR3 protein: CASSSASGGANEQFF. The CDR3 DNA sequence: TGCGCCAGCAGCTCGGCCAGCGGGGGGGCCAATGAGCAGTTCTTC. This rearrangement joins TRBV5-1 to TRBJ2-1; 10 bases match TRBD2. Germline lookup yields CDR1 SGHRS and CDR2 YFSETQ. The J segment lost 6 bases and the V segment lost 3 bases, leaving 6 bases of the junction unmatched. The CDR3 loop spans 15 amino acids.

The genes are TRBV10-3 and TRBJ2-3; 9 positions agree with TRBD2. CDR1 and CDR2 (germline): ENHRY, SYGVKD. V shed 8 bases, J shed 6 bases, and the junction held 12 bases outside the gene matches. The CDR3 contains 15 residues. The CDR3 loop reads CAIRDLASGADTQYF. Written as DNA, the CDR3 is TGTGCCATCCGAGACCTAGCTAGCGGGGCGGATACGCAGTATTTT.

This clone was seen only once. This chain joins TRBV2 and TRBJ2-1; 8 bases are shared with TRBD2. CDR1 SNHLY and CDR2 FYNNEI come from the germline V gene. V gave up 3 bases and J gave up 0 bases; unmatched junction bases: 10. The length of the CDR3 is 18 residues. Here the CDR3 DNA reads TGTGCCAGCAGTGATTCTGCGGCGGGAGGACCCTCCTACAATGAGCAGTTCTTC. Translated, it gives CASSDSAAGGPSYNEQFF.

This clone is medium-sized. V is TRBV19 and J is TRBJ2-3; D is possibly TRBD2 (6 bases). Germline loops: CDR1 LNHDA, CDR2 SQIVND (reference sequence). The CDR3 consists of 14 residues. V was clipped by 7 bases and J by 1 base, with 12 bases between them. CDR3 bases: TGTGCCAGTACCTCGGGGGAGGGCACAGATACGCAGTATTTT. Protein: CASTSGEGTDTQYF.

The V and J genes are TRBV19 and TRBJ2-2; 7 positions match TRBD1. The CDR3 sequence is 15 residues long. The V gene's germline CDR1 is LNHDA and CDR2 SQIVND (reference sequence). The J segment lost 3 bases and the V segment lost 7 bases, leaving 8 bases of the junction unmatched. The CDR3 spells CASKNRDRYTGELFF. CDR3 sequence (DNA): TGTGCCAGTAAGAACCGGGACAGATACACCGGGGAGCTGTTTTTT.

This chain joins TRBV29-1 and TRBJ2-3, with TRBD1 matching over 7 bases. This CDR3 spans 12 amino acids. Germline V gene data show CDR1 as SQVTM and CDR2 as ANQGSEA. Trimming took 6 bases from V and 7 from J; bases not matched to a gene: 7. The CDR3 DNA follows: TGCAGCGTATACAGGGGTCCGAATACGCAGTATTTT. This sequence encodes CSVYRGPNTQYF.

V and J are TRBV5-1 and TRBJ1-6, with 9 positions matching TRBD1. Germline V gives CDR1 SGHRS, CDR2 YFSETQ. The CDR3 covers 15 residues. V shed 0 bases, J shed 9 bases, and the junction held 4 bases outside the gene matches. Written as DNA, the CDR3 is TGCGCCAGCAGCTTGGAGGGACAGGGAACTTCACCCCTCCACTTT. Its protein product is CASSLEGQGTSPLHF.

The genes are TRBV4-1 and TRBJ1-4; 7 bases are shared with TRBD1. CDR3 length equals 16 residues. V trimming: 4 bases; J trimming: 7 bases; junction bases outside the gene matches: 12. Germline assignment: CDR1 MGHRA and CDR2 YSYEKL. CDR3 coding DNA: TGCGCCAGCAGCCTAGAACAGGGGCCACGTAGTGAAAAACTGTTTTTT. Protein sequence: CASSLEQGPRSEKLFF.

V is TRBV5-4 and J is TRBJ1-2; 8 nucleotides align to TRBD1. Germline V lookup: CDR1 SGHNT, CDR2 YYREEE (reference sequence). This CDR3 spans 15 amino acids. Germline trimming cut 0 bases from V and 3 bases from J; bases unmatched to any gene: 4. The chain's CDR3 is CASSLAAGGDYGYTF. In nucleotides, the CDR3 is TGTGCCAGCAGCTTGGCGGCAGGGGGCGACTATGGCTACACCTTC. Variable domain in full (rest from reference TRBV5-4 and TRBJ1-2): ETGVTQSPTHLIKTRGQQVTLRCSSQSGHNTVSWYQQALGQGPQFIFQYYREEENGRGNFPPRFSGLQFPNYSSELNVNALELDDSALYLCASSLAAGGDYGYTFGSGTRLTVV.

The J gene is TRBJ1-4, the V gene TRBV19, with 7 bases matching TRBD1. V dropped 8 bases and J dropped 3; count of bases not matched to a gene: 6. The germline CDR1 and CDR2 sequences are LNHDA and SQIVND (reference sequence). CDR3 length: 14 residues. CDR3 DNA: TGTGCCAGTGACGCAGGGGGGTCTAATGAAAAACTGTTTTTT. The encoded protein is CASDAGGSNEKLFF.

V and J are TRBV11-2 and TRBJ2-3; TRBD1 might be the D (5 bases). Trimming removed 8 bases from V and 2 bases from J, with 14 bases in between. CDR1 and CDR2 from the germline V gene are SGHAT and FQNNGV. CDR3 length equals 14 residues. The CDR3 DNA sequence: TGTGCCAGCGGCCTACAGGCACCCACAGATACGCAGTATTTT. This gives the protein CASGLQAPTDTQYF.

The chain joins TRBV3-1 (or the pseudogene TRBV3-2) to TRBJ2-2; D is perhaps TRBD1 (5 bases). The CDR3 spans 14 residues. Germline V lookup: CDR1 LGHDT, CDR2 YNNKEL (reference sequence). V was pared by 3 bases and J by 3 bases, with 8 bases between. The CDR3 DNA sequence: TGTGCCAGCAGCCACAGGGTGGACACCGGGGAGCTGTTTTTT. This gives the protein CASSHRVDTGELFF.

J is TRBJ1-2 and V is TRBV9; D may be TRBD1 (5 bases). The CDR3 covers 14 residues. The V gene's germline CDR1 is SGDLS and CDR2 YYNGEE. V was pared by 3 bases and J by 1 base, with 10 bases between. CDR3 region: CASSGSGINYGYTF. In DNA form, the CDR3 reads TGTGCCAGCAGCGGATCAGGGATTAACTATGGCTACACCTTC.

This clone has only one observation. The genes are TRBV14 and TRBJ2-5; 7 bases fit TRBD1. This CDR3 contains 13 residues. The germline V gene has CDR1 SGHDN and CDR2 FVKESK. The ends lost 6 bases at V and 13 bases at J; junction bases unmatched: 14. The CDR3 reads CASRHGTAEAVYF. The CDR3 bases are TGTGCCAGCAGGCATGGGACAGCGGAAGCTGTGTACTTC. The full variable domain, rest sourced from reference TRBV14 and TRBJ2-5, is EAGVTQFPSHSVIEKGQTVTLRCDPISGHDNLYWYRRVMGKEIKFLLHFVKESKQDESGMPNNRFLAERTGGTYSTLKVQPAELEDSGVYFCASRHGTAEAVYFGPGTRLLVL.

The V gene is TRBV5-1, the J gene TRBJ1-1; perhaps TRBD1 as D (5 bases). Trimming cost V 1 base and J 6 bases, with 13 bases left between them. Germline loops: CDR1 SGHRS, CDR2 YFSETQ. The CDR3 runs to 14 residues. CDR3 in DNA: TGCGCCAGCAGCTTGCAGGGAATAGGCGCTGAAGCTTTCTTT. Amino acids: CASSLQGIGAEAFF.

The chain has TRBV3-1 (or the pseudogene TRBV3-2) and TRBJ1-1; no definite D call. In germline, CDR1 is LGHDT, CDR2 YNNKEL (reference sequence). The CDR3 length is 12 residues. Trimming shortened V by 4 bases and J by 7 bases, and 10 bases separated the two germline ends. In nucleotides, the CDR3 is TGTGCCAGCAGCCTCGCAAGCTATGAAGCTTTCTTT. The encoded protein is CASSLASYEAFF.

The CDR3 is CASSSHNCTTSGSYEQYV. CDR3 in DNA: TGTGCCAGCAGCTCCCATAATTGCACTACTAGCGGCTCCTACGAGCAGTACGTC. The V call is TRBV5-6, the J call TRBJ2-7, with 8 bases aligning to TRBD2. Unmatched junction bases numbered 14, after V lost 3 bases and J lost 0 bases. Germline-derived CDR1 and CDR2 are SGHDT and YYEEEE. The CDR3 is made up of 18 amino acids.

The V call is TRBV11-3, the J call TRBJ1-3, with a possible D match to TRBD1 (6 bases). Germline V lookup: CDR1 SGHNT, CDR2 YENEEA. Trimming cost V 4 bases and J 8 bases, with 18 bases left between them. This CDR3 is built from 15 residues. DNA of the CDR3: TGTGCCAGCAGCTCTCGGGACACCGGTCGACACACCATATATTTT. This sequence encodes CASSSRDTGRHTIYF.

CDR3 in DNA: TGTGCCAGCTGTCCGTCTAGCGGGGGGGCCTACAATGAGCAGTTCTTC. Its protein is CASCPSSGGAYNEQFF. This rearrangement joins TRBV3-1 (or the pseudogene TRBV3-2) to TRBJ2-1; 12 nucleotides agree with TRBD2. Trimming removed 8 bases from V and 2 bases from J; junction bases left unmatched: 7. The CDR3 has 16 residues. Germline V gives CDR1 LGHDT, CDR2 YNNKEL (reference sequence).

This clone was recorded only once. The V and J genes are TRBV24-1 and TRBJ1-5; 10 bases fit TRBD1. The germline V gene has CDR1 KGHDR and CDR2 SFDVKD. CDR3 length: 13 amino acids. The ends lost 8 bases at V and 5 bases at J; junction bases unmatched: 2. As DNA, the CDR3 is TGTGCCACCAAGGACAGGGGGTATCAGCCCCAGCATTTT. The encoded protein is CATKDRGYQPQHF.

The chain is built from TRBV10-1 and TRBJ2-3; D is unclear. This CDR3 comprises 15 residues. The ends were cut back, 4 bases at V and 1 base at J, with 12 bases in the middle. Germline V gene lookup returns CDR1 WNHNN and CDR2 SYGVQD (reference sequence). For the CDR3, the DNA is TGCGCCAGCAGTGCCCAGTTGGTGGGCACAGATACGCAGTATTTT. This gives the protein CASSAQLVGTDTQYF.

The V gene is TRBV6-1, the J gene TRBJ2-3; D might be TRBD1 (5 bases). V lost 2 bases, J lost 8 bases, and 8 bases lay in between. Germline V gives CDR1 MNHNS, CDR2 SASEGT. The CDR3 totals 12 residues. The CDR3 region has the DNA TGTGCCAGCAGTGAACAGGGTTCTACGCAGTATTTT. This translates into CASSEQGSTQYF.

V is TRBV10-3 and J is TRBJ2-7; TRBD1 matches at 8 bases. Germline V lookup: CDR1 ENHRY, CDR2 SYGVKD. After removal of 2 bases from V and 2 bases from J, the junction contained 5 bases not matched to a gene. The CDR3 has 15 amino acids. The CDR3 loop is CAISEPATGAYEQYF. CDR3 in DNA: TGTGCCATCAGTGAGCCTGCGACAGGGGCCTACGAGCAGTACTTC.